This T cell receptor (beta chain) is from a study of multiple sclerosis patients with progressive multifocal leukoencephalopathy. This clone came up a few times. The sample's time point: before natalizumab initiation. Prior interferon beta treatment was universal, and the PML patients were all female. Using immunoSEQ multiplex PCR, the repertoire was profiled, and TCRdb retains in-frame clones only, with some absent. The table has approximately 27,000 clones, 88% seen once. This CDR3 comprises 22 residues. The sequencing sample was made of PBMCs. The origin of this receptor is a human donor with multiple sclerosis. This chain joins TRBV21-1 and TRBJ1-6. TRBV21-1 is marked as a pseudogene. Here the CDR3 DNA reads TGTGCCAGCAGCAAAGCGGGGGTAGACAGTCCCCTGGGCGCGGACCCCCATTCACCCCTCCACTTT. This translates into CASSKAGVDSPLGADPHSPLHF.